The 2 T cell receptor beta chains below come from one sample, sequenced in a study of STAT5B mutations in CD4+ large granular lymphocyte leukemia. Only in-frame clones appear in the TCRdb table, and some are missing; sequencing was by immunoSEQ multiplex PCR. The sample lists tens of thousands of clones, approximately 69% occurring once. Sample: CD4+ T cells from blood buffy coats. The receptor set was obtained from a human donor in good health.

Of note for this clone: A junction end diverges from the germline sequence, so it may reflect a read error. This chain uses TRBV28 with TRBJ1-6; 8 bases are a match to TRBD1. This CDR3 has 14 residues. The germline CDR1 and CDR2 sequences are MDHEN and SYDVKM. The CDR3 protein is CASGFRTGSSPLHF. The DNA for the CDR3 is TGTGCCAGCGGTTTTCGGACAGGGAGTTCACCCCTCCACTTT.

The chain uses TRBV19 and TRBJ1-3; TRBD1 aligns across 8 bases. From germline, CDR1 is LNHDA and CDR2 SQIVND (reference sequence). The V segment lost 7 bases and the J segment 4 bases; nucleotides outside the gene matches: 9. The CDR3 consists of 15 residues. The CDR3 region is CASNQGAFSGNTIYF. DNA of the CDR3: TGTGCCAGTAACCAGGGGGCTTTTTCGGGAAACACCATATATTTT.